The rows below give T cell receptor beta chains drawn from one sample of a study of blood T cell repertoires in COVID-19. Clones were sequenced by immunoSEQ multiplex PCR, and TCRdb holds only the in-frame ones, with some missing. The sample includes hundreds of thousands of clones, approximately 90% of them seen just once. Sequencing was done on a sample of PBMCs or T cells enriched from blood (not recorded which). Receptor source: a woman aged 18-29 years who had recovered from COVID-19. Each CDR3 is given with its conserved first and last residue. D genes are given only for firm matches. The listing skips clone size in some rows; elsewhere it reads once, few, many or a size class.

>TRBJ1-2|TRBD1|TRBV7-9|few
TGTGCCAGCAGCTTAACAGGGGGCAACTATGGCTACACCTTC
CASSLTGGNYGYTF
>TRBJ2-1|-|TRBV19|-
TGTGCCAGTAGTATTCTGAATGAGCAGTTCTTC
CASSILNEQFF
>TRBJ1-4|-|TRBV12-2|once
TGTGCAAGTCGCCTCCGGGACAGGGGGCAAACTAATGAAAAACTGTTTTTT
CASRLRDRGQTNEKLFF
>TRBJ1-2|-|TRBV5-1|few
TGCGCCAGCAGCTCCCTTCACGAGGAGGGCTACACCTTC
CASSSLHEEGYTF
>TRBJ1-2|TRBD1|TRBV5-4|-
TGTGCCAGCAGCGTGGACAGGGTAAGAGACTATGGCTACACCTTC
CASSVDRVRDYGYTF
>TRBJ1-1|TRBD1|TRBV9|-
TGTGCCAGCAGCGGGGGACCGGGACAGGGCCCCATGAACACTGAAGCTTTCTTT
CASSGGPGQGPMNTEAFF
>TRBJ1-5|-|TRBV19|-
TGTGCCAGTAGCGGGGGTTGGGATCAGCCCCAGCATTTT
CASSGGWDQPQHF
>TRBJ2-2|TRBD1|TRBV6-4|-
TGTGCCAGCAGTGAAGTATGGGGGACAGACACCGGGGAGCTGTTTTTT
CASSEVWGTDTGELFF
>TRBJ2-3|-|TRBV5-1|-
TGCGCCAGCAGCCCGGAGGGTCAGGGTACAGATACGCAGTATTTT
CASSPEGQGTDTQYF
>TRBJ1-4|-|TRBV5-1|-
TGCGCCAGCAGCCCCACCCGGGGGGGAAATGAAAAACTGTTTTTT
CASSPTRGGNEKLFF
>TRBJ1-4|TRBD1|TRBV11-3|-
TGTGCCAGCAGCTTGCGGACAGGGCAAAATGAAAAACTGTTTTTT
CASSLRTGQNEKLFF
>TRBJ1-2|TRBD1|TRBV6-5|once
TGTGCCAGCAGCTCATGGGGGGGACAGGGGGATGGCTACACCTTC
CASSSWGGQGDGYTF
>TRBJ2-3|-|TRBV5-1|-
TGCGCCAGCAGCTTGTTCTCGTCCAGCGGAAGCACAGATACGCAGTATTTT
CASSLFSSSGSTDTQYF
>TRBJ2-6|TRBD2|TRBV28|-
TGTGCCAGCAGTTTCCCTCTGGGGCTAGCGGGAGGTGGGGCCAACGTCCTGACTTTC
CASSFPLGLAGGGANVLTF
>TRBJ1-5|-|TRBV5-6|-
TGTGCCAGCAGCTCCGGGAATCAGCCCCAGCATTTT
CASSSGNQPQHF
>TRBJ2-3|TRBD2|TRBV2|-
TGTGCCAGCAGGGCGGGGGGGGCGATAGATACGCAGTATTTT
CASRAGGAIDTQYF
>TRBJ2-4|-|TRBV19|-
TGTGCCAGTAGTATAGTTCAGGGTGGCAAAAACATTCAGTACTTC
CASSIVQGGKNIQYF
>TRBJ1-4|TRBD1|TRBV27|-
TGTGCCAGCAGTTTCTGGGGTCGGGGACAGAGAGAAAAACTGTTTTTT
CASSFWGRGQREKLFF
>TRBJ1-1|TRBD1|TRBV25-1|-
TGTGCCAGCAGGGGAAGGACAGGGGTCGTTTTGCACACTGAAGCTTTCTTT
CASRGRTGVVLHTEAFF
>TRBJ2-7|TRBD1|TRBV4-2|-
TGTGCCAGCAGTCAAACACAGGGGACCTCCTACGAGCAGTACTTC
CASSQTQGTSYEQYF
>TRBJ1-1|-|TRBV4-1|once
TGCGCCAGCAGCCCCGGGCCATCCCCGGAGGTGAACACTGAAGCTTTCTTT
CASSPGPSPEVNTEAFF
>TRBJ1-6|TRBD1|TRBV4-3|-
TGCGCCAGCAGCCAGTCGGCTGGGACAGGGCGTTCACCCCTCCACTTT
CASSQSAGTGRSPLHF
>TRBJ1-1|-|TRBV21-1|-
TGTGCCAGCAGCAACCAGGGGGCTGAAGCTTTCTTT
CASSNQGAEAFF
>TRBJ1-2|-|TRBV24-1|once
TGTGCCACCAGTGATACCCAGGGAGGAGGCTACACCTTC
CATSDTQGGGYTF
>TRBJ2-7|TRBD1|TRBV28|-
TGTGCCAGCAGCAGGGGGAGCTCCTACGAGCAGTACTTC
CASSRGSSYEQYF
>TRBJ2-3|TRBD1|TRBV6-1|-
TGTGCCAGCAGTGAGAGACAGGGGAACACAGATACGCAGTATTTT
CASSERQGNTDTQYF
>TRBJ1-1|TRBD1|TRBV4-2|-
TGTGCCAGCAGCCAAACGACAGGGATGAACACTGAAGCTTTCTTT
CASSQTTGMNTEAFF